The sequence of this TCR beta chain was determined in a study of T-cell reconstitution after alpha-beta-depleted transplantation in children. Study-level results: A year had passed since transplant, and T-cell counts and diversity by then came mostly from newly produced T cells. Expanded graft clones, several hundred of them, were reportedly the source of alpha-beta T cells about two months after transplant.

This clonotype was seen repeatedly, ten times or more. Antigen: not known. TCRbeta library preparation incorporated unique molecular identifiers. TCRdb ran MiXCR on the PCR reads and lists one entry per CDR3 protein. The sample consists of 250,000 to 300,000 distinct CDR3 sequences, over 7% of them appearing once. This CDR3 is built from 15 residues. The V and J ends lost 5 bases and 3 bases respectively, with 17 bases between them. From germline, CDR1 is SGHVS and CDR2 FQNEAQ. The rearrangement uses TRBV7-8 and TRBJ2-7, with D possibly TRBD2 on 6 matching bases. This clonotype originated in a female patient aged 2-9 years who had a stem cell transplant for Fanconi anemia, so the T cells may come from the graft donor. Sample: peripheral blood, taken 360 days after TCRalphabeta/CD19-depleted stem cell transplant. CDR3 protein: CASSPPGLFYYEQYF. The CDR3 DNA is TGTGCCAGCAGCCCCCCGGGACTCTTTTACTACGAGCAGTACTTC.